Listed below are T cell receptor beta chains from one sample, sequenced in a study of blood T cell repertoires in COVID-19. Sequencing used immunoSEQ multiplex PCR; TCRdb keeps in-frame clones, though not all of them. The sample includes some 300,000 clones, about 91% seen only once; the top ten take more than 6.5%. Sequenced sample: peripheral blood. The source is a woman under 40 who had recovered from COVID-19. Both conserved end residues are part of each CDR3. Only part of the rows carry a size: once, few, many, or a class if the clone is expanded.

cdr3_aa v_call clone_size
CASSLDSEQYF TRBV4-1 NA
CAISDSREVDYGYTF TRBV10-3 NA
CASSEQGVNYEQFF TRBV9 once
CASSGEGGHGYTF TRBV2 NA
CASSLDRGATYTF TRBV5-6 NA
CASSFGPGMAYEQYF TRBV7-2 NA
CASSLSQRLTYEQYF TRBV7-2 NA
CASSRGPTGSPPDTQYF TRBV3-1/TRBV3-2 NA
CASSLQALDPLHF TRBV27 NA
CATSRSGTGVYGYTF TRBV15 NA
CASSQEARVAGNTIYF TRBV4-1 once
CASSLVALVNTEAFF TRBV7-8 NA
CASSSEFTGGANYGYTF TRBV28 NA
CASRGQLSSYNEQFF TRBV5-1 NA
CASSPPIQRGYQETQYF TRBV18 NA
CASSSQGPPEYGYTF TRBV2 NA
CASSGFPPGGTRSSYEQYF TRBV2 NA
CASSELAPSTDTQYF TRBV7-2 NA
CASSEWDSFQYMNTEAFF TRBV10-1 NA
CASRLGPGELFF TRBV3-1/TRBV3-2 NA
CASSYSGRGDNSPLHF TRBV6-5 NA
CATSREGVPNYGYTF TRBV15 NA
CASTGGLSYEQYF TRBV2 NA
CASSTSMETQYF TRBV6-5 NA
CASSHGAGGPFNEQFF TRBV3-1/TRBV3-2 NA
CASSSRSGAQNQETQYF TRBV5-4 NA
CSVEGRGENTIYF TRBV29-1 once
CASSKEAREETQYF TRBV21-1 NA
CATSRDAGGYTF TRBV15 once
CSAILQQGYGYTF TRBV29-1 NA
CASSPTPEGWEKLFF TRBV5-1 NA
CAISDGREINTEAFF TRBV10-3 NA
CSVVSRSYNEQFF TRBV29-1 NA
CASSSTGEGTEAFF TRBV5-1 NA
CASSLVRGHDTDTQYF TRBV7-9 NA
CASSVGTSEYEQYF TRBV14 once
CASSPLGSGGIQRNEQFF TRBV9 NA
CSATRQGRNTEAFF TRBV29-1 NA